The 2 T cell receptor beta chains listed next were all sequenced from one sample in a study of technical replicates of blood from a few donors. The table came from immunoSEQ multiplex PCR; TCRdb's copy has only in-frame clones and leaves some out. The table has more than 70,000 clones, roughly 94% seen once; the top ten hold roughly 0.28%. The sequencing sample was made of T cells isolated from PBMCs. These receptors came from a human donor in good health.

The chain employs TRBV6-5 and TRBJ2-1; 8 nucleotides align to TRBD1. CDR3 length: 15 amino acids. After removal of 5 bases from V and 0 bases from J, the junction contained 3 bases not matched to a gene. CDR1 and CDR2 (germline): MNHEY, SVGAGI. CDR3: CASSLDRASYNEQFF. The CDR3 DNA sequence: TGTGCCAGCAGTCTGGACAGGGCCTCCTACAATGAGCAGTTCTTC.

V is TRBV7-8 and J is TRBJ2-1; no definite D call. Trimming took off 1 base at V and 2 bases at J, with 12 bases between the two ends. The CDR3 covers 16 residues. Germline loops: CDR1 SGHVS, CDR2 FQNEAQ. The chain's CDR3 is CASSLVAGTAYNEQFF. The DNA for the CDR3 is TGTGCCAGCAGCTTAGTAGCCGGCACTGCCTACAATGAGCAGTTCTTC.